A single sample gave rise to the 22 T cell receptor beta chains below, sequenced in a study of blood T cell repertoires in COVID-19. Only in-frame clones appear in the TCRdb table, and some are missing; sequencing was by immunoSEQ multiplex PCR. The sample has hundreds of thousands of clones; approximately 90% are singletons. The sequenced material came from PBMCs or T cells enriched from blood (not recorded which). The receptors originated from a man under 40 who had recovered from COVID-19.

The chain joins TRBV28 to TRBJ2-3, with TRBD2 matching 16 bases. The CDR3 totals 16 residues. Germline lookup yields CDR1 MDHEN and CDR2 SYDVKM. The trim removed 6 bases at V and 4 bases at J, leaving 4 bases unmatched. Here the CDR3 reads CASSTGLAGGPDTQYF. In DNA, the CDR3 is TGTGCCAGCAGCACGGGACTAGCGGGAGGGCCAGATACGCAGTATTTT.

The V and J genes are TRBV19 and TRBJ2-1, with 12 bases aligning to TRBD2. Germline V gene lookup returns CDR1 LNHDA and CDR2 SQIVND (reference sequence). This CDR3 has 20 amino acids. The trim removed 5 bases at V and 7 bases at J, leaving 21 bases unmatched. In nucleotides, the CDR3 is TGTGCCAGTAGTCCCCTCCCCCTACTAGCGGGAGGACGCCACACAAATGAGCAGTTCTTC. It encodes CASSPLPLLAGGRHTNEQFF.

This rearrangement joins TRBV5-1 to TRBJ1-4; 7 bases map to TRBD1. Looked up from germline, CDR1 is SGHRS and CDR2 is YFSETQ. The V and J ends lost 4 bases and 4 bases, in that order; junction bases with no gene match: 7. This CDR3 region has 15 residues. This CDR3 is CASSGNRGVNEKLFF. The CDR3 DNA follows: TGCGCCAGCAGCGGTAACAGGGGAGTTAATGAAAAACTGTTTTTT.

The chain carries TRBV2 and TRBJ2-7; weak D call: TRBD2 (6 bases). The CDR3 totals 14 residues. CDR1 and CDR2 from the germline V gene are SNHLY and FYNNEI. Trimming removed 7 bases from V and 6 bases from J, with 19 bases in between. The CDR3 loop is CASKIGGAKLEQYF. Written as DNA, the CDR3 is TGTGCCAGCAAGATCGGAGGGGCGAAACTCGAGCAGTACTTC.

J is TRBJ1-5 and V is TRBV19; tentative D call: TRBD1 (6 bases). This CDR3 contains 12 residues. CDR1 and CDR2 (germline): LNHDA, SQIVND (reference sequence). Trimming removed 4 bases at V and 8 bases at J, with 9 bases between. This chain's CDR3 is CASSTRQEPQHF. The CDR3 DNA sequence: TGTGCCAGTAGTACCCGACAGGAGCCCCAGCATTTT.

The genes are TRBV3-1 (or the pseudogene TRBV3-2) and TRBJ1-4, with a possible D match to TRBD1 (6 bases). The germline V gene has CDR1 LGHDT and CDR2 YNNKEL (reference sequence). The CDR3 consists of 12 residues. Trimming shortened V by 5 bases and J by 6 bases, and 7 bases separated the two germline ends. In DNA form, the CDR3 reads TGTGCCAGCAGCTACAGGGATGAAAAACTGTTTTTT. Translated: CASSYRDEKLFF.

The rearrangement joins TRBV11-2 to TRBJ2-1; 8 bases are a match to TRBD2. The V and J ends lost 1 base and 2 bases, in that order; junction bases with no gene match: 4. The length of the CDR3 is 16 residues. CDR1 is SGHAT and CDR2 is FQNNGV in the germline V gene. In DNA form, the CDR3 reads TGTGCCAGCAGCTTAGGGACTAGCCGCCCCTACAATGAGCAGTTCTTC. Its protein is CASSLGTSRPYNEQFF.

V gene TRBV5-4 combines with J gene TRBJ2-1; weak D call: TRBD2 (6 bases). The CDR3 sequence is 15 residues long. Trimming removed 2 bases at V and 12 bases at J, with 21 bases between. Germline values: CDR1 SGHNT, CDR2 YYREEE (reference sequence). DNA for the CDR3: TGTGCCAGCAGCTTTGGGAAACTAGCACTAGAGGGGCAGTTCTTC. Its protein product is CASSFGKLALEGQFF. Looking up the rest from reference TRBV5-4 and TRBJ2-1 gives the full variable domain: ETGVTQSPTHLIKTRGQQVTLRCSSQSGHNTVSWYQQALGQGPQFIFQYYREEENGRGNFPPRFSGLQFPNYSSELNVNALELDDSALYLCASSFGKLALEGQFFGPGTRLTVL.

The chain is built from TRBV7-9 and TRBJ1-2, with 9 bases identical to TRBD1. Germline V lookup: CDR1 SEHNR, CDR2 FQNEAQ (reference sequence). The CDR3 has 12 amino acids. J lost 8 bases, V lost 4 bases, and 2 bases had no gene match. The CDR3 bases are TGTGCCAGCAGCTGGGACAGGGAGGGCTACACCTTC. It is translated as CASSWDREGYTF.

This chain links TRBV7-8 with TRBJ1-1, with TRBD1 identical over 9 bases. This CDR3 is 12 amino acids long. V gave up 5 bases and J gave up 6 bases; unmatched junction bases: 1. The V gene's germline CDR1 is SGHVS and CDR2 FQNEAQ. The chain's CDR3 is CASSRQGAEAFF. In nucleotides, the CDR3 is TGTGCCAGCAGCCGACAGGGGGCTGAAGCTTTCTTT.

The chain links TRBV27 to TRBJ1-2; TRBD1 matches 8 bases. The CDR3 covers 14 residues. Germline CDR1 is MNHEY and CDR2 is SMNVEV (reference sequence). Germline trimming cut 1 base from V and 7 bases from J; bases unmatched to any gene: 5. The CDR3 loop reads CASSLWQGATGYTF. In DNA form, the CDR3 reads TGTGCCAGCAGTTTATGGCAGGGGGCGACTGGCTACACCTTC.

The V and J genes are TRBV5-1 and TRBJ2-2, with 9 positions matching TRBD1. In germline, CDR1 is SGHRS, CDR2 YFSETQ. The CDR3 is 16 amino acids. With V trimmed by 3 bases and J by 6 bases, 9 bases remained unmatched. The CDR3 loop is CASSSRTGGEPGELFF. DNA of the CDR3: TGCGCCAGCAGCTCAAGAACAGGGGGCGAACCCGGGGAGCTGTTTTTT.

CDR3 amino acids: CASSFQGEETQYF. The CDR3 coding sequence is TGTGCCAGCAGCTTTCAGGGGGAGGAGACCCAGTACTTC. The rearrangement uses TRBV7-9 and TRBJ2-5; 7 bases fit TRBD1. The germline gives CDR1 SEHNR, CDR2 FQNEAQ (reference sequence). The CDR3 totals 13 residues. Unmatched junction bases numbered 3, after V lost 3 bases and J lost 5 bases. Supplemented by reference TRBV7-9 and TRBJ2-5, the full variable domain reads DTGVSQNPRHKITKRGQNVTFRCDPISEHNRLYWYRQTLGQGPEFLTYFQNEAQLEKSRLLSDRFSAERPKGSFSTLEIQRTEQGDSAMYLCASSFQGEETQYFGPGTRLLVL.

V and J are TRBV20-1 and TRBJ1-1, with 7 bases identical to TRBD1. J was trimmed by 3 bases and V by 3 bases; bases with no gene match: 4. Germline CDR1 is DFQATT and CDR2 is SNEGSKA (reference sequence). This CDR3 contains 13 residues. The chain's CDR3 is CSASSQGDTEAFF. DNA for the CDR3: TGCAGTGCTAGTAGTCAGGGGGACACTGAAGCTTTCTTT.

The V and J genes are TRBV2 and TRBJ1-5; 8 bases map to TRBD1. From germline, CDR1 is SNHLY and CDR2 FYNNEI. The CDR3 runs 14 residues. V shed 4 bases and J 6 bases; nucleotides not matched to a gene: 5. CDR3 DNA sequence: TGTGCCAGCAGTGGTAACAGGGGGGCTCAGCCCCAGCATTTT. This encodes CASSGNRGAQPQHF. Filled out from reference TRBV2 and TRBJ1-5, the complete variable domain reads EPEVTQTPSHQVTQMGQEVILRCVPISNHLYFYWYRQILGQKVEFLVSFYNNEISEKSEIFDDQFSVERPDGSNFTLKIRSTKLEDSAMYFCASSGNRGAQPQHFGDGTRLSIL.

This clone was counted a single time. DNA of the CDR3: TGTGCCAGCAGAAAGGACAGGGGGCGGGGTGGCTACACCTTC. It codes for CASRKDRGRGGYTF. The chain has TRBV2 and TRBJ1-2; 11 nucleotides align to TRBD1. V trimming: 6 bases; J trimming: 7 bases; junction bases outside the gene matches: 7. The CDR3 covers 14 residues. CDR1 is SNHLY, CDR2 FYNNEI, per germline.

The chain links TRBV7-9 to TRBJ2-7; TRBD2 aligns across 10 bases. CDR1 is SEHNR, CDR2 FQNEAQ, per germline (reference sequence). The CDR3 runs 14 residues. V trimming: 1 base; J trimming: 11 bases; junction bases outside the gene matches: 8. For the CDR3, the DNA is TGTGCCAGCAGCTTAGGGAGGACTAGCGGAGTCGAGTACTTC. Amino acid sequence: CASSLGRTSGVEYF.

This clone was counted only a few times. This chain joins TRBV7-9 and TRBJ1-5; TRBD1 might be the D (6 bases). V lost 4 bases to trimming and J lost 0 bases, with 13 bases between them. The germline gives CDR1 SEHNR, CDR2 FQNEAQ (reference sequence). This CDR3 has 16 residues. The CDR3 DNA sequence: TGTGCCAGCAGCTCCATGGGACACCTTAGCAATCAGCCCCAGCATTTT. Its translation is CASSSMGHLSNQPQHF.

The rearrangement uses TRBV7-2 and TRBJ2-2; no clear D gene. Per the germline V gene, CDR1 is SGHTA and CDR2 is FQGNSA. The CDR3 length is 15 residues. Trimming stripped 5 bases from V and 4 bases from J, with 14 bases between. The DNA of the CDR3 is TGTGCCAGCAGCCCCACTGGCGGTACCACCGGGGAGCTGTTTTTT. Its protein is CASSPTGGTTGELFF.

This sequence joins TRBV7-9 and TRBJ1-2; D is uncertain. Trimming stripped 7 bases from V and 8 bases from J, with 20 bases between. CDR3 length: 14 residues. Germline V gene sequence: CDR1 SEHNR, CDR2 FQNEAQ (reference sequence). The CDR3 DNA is TGTGCCAGCAAAATGTCGGCAGGAATTGGCGGCTACACCTTC. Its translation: CASKMSAGIGGYTF. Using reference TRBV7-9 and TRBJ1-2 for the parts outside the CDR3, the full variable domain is DTGVSQNPRHKITKRGQNVTFRCDPISEHNRLYWYRQTLGQGPEFLTYFQNEAQLEKSRLLSDRFSAERPKGSFSTLEIQRTEQGDSAMYLCASKMSAGIGGYTFGSGTRLTVV.

The CDR3, as DNA: TGCGCCAGCAGCCAGCCGGGACAGGGGGAGAATGGCTACACCTTC. Translation: CASSQPGQGENGYTF. The chain is built from TRBV4-1 and TRBJ1-2, with 11 bases fitting TRBD1. In germline, CDR1 is MGHRA, CDR2 YSYEKL. The trim removed 3 bases at V and 6 bases at J, leaving 6 bases unmatched. The CDR3 spans 15 residues.

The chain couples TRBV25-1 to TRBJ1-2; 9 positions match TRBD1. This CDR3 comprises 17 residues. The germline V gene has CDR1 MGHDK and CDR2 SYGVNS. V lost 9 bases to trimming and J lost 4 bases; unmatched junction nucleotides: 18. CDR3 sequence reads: CASRPGTGKGLGYGYTF. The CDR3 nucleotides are TGTGCCAGTCGCCCCGGGACAGGGAAGGGACTGGGCTATGGCTACACCTTC.